Presented here are 29 T cell receptor beta chains from one specimen sequenced in a study of cytomegalovirus exposure and HLA in healthy donors. With 60 Vbeta and 13 Jbeta primers, the PCR was carried out. Produced via immunoSEQ multiplex PCR; TCRdb's table is partial and in-frame only. The sample lists some 170,000 clones; approximately 78% were seen once. The sample consisted of PBMCs. These receptors came from a woman aged 18 to 35 in good health and CMV-seronegative.

This chain links TRBV6-6 with TRBJ2-6; 7 bases match TRBD1. Germline-derived CDR1 and CDR2 are MNHNY and SVGAGI (reference sequence). This CDR3 spans 16 amino acids. After removal of 7 bases from V and 0 bases from J, the junction contained 6 bases not matched to a gene. The CDR3: CASTPNRGSGANVLTF. CDR3 bases: TGTGCCAGCACCCCAAACAGGGGCTCTGGGGCCAACGTCCTGACTTTC.

The rearrangement links TRBV19 to TRBJ1-6, with 8 bases lining up with TRBD1. The CDR3 consists of 14 residues. Unmatched junction bases numbered 6, after V lost 4 bases and J lost 10 bases. Germline V CDR1 and CDR2: LNHDA, SQIVND (reference sequence). The CDR3 bases are TGTGCCAGTAGTAAGCACAGGGGGGACTCACCCCTCCACTTT. Amino acids: CASSKHRGDSPLHF.

The rearrangement joins TRBV27 to TRBJ1-2; 7 nucleotides match TRBD1. The CDR3 has 15 amino acids. In germline, CDR1 is MNHEY, CDR2 SMNVEV (reference sequence). J gave up 3 bases and V 2 bases, and 6 bases lay outside the gene matches. CDR3 nucleotides: TGTGCCAGCAGTTTAGGGAGGACAGGCGACTATGGCTACACCTTC. This translates into CASSLGRTGDYGYTF.

The rearrangement uses TRBV19 and TRBJ1-2; no definite D call. V shed 1 base and J shed 2 bases, with 14 bases lying between them. Germline V lookup: CDR1 LNHDA, CDR2 SQIVND (reference sequence). CDR3 length: 16 residues. The CDR3 DNA follows: TGTGCCAGTAGTATAGTCAGACTTGCGGTGAACTATGGCTACACCTTC. Amino acid sequence: CASSIVRLAVNYGYTF.

The V and J genes are TRBV4-1 and TRBJ2-2; D gene ambiguous. The CDR3 totals 17 residues. V lost 4 bases to trimming and J lost 0 bases, with 15 bases between them. Germline V gene sequence: CDR1 MGHRA, CDR2 YSYEKL. The CDR3 spells CASSRALSQSNTGELFF. The CDR3, as DNA: TGCGCCAGCAGCCGTGCGTTGTCACAGTCGAACACCGGGGAGCTGTTTTTT.

This clone was detected a few times. The CDR3 DNA is TGTGCCAGCAGTTTAGTGTCCGCGAATCAGCCCCAGCATTTT. Translated, it gives CASSLVSANQPQHF. The chain combines TRBV28 with TRBJ1-5; D remains unclear. Per the germline V gene, CDR1 is MDHEN and CDR2 is SYDVKM. CDR3 length equals 14 residues. Trimming took off 2 bases at V and 4 bases at J, with 9 bases between the two ends.

The gene calls are TRBV6-6 and TRBJ2-1; 8 nucleotides match TRBD2. After removal of 3 bases from V and 8 bases from J, the junction contained 9 bases not matched to a gene. Germline V gene lookup returns CDR1 MNHNY and CDR2 SVGAGI (reference sequence). This CDR3 region has 15 residues. The CDR3 nucleotides are TGTGCCAGCAGTTATCGGCTAGCGGGTAACGATGAGCAGTTCTTC. Translated: CASSYRLAGNDEQFF.

This chain uses TRBV5-1 with TRBJ2-7; TRBD2 might be the D (5 bases). Germline V gene lookup returns CDR1 SGHRS and CDR2 YFSETQ. The CDR3 is made up of 13 amino acids. Between the trimmed V and J ends, which lost 1 base and 5 bases, there was a span of 10 bases. Here the CDR3 reads CASSLTGIDEQYF. CDR3 nucleotide sequence: TGCGCCAGCAGCTTGACCGGGATCGACGAGCAGTACTTC.

This chain connects TRBV4-1 to TRBJ1-1, with 11 bases that match TRBD1. The CDR3 runs 16 residues. V gave up 1 base and J gave up 9 bases; unmatched junction bases: 10. Germline V gives CDR1 MGHRA, CDR2 YSYEKL. The CDR3: CASSQAPGQGVRKAFF. The CDR3 DNA reads TGCGCCAGCAGCCAAGCCCCGGGACAGGGGGTTAGAAAAGCTTTCTTT.

In the case of this clone: At one end the junction does not follow the germline gene, possibly because of a read error. This chain uses TRBV28 with TRBJ2-7; 7 positions agree with TRBD1. In germline, CDR1 is MDHEN, CDR2 SYDVKM. The CDR3 runs 14 residues. The CDR3 protein is CAGSHRGPGYEQYF. CDR3 nucleotides: TGTGCCGGCAGTCACAGGGGTCCGGGATACGAGCAGTACTTC.

The rearrangement links TRBV5-1 to TRBJ2-1; D may be TRBD2 (5 bases). V was trimmed by 5 bases and J by 0 bases, leaving 18 bases between them. This CDR3 spans 17 amino acids. Per the germline V gene, CDR1 is SGHRS and CDR2 is YFSETQ. Here the CDR3 DNA reads TGCGCCAGCAGTTTCGATAGCGCTGAGAGCTCCTACAATGAGCAGTTCTTC. It is translated as CASSFDSAESSYNEQFF.

V and J are TRBV6-1 and TRBJ1-5; 8 bases align to TRBD1. The CDR3 has 15 amino acids. V shed 5 bases and J 3 bases; nucleotides not matched to a gene: 6. The germline gives CDR1 MNHNS, CDR2 SASEGT. The CDR3 here is CASSLQGAVNQPQHF. CDR3 bases: TGTGCCAGCAGTCTCCAGGGGGCGGTCAATCAGCCCCAGCATTTT.

J is TRBJ1-1 and V is TRBV5-1, with D possibly matching TRBD1 (5 bases). The germline CDR1 and CDR2 sequences are SGHRS and YFSETQ. V lost 9 bases, J lost 6 bases, and 18 bases lay in between. The CDR3 is made up of 13 amino acids. CDR3 sequence: CATRRGPGAEAFF. CDR3 nucleotides: TGCGCCACCAGGAGGGGCCCGGGGGCTGAAGCTTTCTTT.

The CDR3 is CASGLVGVAGNTIYF. In DNA form, the CDR3 reads TGTGCTAGTGGTTTGGTAGGGGTAGCTGGAAACACCATATATTTT. The V call is TRBV12-5, the J call TRBJ1-3; a weak D match, TRBD1 (5 bases). The germline V gene has CDR1 LGHNT and CDR2 FRNRAP. This CDR3 has 15 amino acids. Deletions cut 0 bases from V and 2 bases from J, with 8 bases between. The full variable domain, with the rest looked up from reference TRBV12-5 and TRBJ1-3, is DARVTQTPRHKVTEMGQEVTMRCQPILGHNTVFWYRQTMMQGLELLAYFRNRAPLDDSGMPKDRFSAEMPDATLATLKIQPSEPRDSAVYFCASGLVGVAGNTIYFGEGSWLTVV.

This chain uses TRBV7-8 with TRBJ2-2, with 10 bases that match TRBD2. CDR1 SGHVS and CDR2 FQNEAQ come from the germline V gene. V dropped 0 bases and J dropped 6; count of bases not matched to a gene: 13. The CDR3 length is 19 residues. The CDR3 here is CASSLARRVSGGASGELFF. Here the CDR3 DNA reads TGTGCCAGCAGCTTAGCGCGGCGCGTGAGCGGGGGGGCCTCCGGGGAGCTGTTTTTT.

The sample holds one count of this clone. The V gene is TRBV5-1, the J gene TRBJ1-4, with 9 bases identical to TRBD1. The CDR3 consists of 17 residues. Germline lookup yields CDR1 SGHRS and CDR2 YFSETQ. J was trimmed by 7 bases and V by 4 bases; bases with no gene match: 14. The CDR3 nucleotides read TGCGCCAGCAGCCTGACAGGGGGTAAATCCTTACTTGAAAAACTGTTTTTT. This sequence encodes CASSLTGGKSLLEKLFF.

The chain recombines TRBV5-1 with TRBJ1-1, with 8 bases that match TRBD1. Germline trimming cut 5 bases from V and 0 bases from J; bases unmatched to any gene: 9. Germline-derived CDR1 and CDR2 are SGHRS and YFSETQ. The CDR3 contains 16 residues. In DNA, the CDR3 is TGCGCCAGCAGTTACCGGACAGGGATGATGAACACTGAAGCTTTCTTT. This gives the protein CASSYRTGMMNTEAFF.

The rearrangement joins TRBV9 to TRBJ2-5, with 10 bases identical to TRBD1. CDR1 is SGDLS and CDR2 is YYNGEE in the germline V gene. After removal of 5 bases from V and 5 bases from J, the junction contained 15 bases not matched to a gene. The CDR3 spans 17 residues. In DNA form, the CDR3 reads TGTGCCAGCAGTTTATCCGGGACAGGGGCCTGGTCGGAGACCCAGTACTTC. This codes for CASSLSGTGAWSETQYF.

J is TRBJ1-1 and V is TRBV15; D uncertain. CDR1 and CDR2 from the germline V gene are LNHNV and YYDKDF (reference sequence). This CDR3 contains 15 residues. The V end lost 0 bases, the J end lost 4 bases, and 12 bases lay between the germline ends. CDR3 loop: CATSREPRGGTEAFF. The CDR3 DNA reads as TGTGCCACCAGCAGAGAGCCCCGGGGTGGCACTGAAGCTTTCTTT.

The genes are TRBV18 and TRBJ1-1; D unclear. Germline-derived CDR1 and CDR2 are KGHSH and LQKENI. This CDR3 spans 17 amino acids. The V gene lost 6 bases and the J gene lost 2 bases, with 22 bases spanning the gap. CDR3 region: CASSARLLVPPNTEAFF. As DNA, the CDR3 is TGTGCCAGCTCGGCCAGGCTATTGGTTCCACCCAACACTGAAGCTTTCTTT.

The chain couples TRBV7-9 to TRBJ2-3; the D gene is possibly TRBD2 (6 bases). Germline V CDR1 and CDR2: SEHNR, FQNEAQ (reference sequence). There are 16 residues in the CDR3. V lost 1 base and J lost 0, with 11 bases in between. CDR3 in DNA: TGTGCCAGCAGCTTAGAAGTGGGACTGAGCACAGATACGCAGTATTTT. It translates to CASSLEVGLSTDTQYF.

This clone was seen more than once but under ten times. One end of the junction varies from germline; a read error may be responsible. This sequence joins TRBV19 and TRBJ2-3; 7 bases fit TRBD1. CDR1 LNHDA and CDR2 SQIVND come from the germline V gene (reference sequence). The CDR3 runs 17 residues. In nucleotides, the CDR3 is TGTGCCAGTAGTGGTCTCTCCGGGACAGTAGGCACAAATACGCAGTATTTT. Its translation is CASSGLSGTVGTNTQYF.

The chain employs TRBV9 and TRBJ2-7; 8 bases agree with TRBD1. J was trimmed by 3 bases and V by 0 bases; bases with no gene match: 2. Germline V gene data show CDR1 as SGDLS and CDR2 as YYNGEE. The CDR3 sequence is 14 residues long. CDR3 sequence (DNA): TGTGCCAGCAGCGTAGAAGGACAGGGCTACGAGCAGTACTTC. This gives the protein CASSVEGQGYEQYF.

The chain couples TRBV7-9 to TRBJ1-6; TRBD1 matches 7 bases. The J segment lost 7 bases and the V segment lost 5 bases, leaving 8 bases of the junction unmatched. CDR3 length: 15 residues. The germline CDR1 and CDR2 sequences are SEHNR and FQNEAQ (reference sequence). The CDR3 here is CASSPPGTDNSPLHF. CDR3 DNA: TGTGCCAGCAGCCCCCCCGGGACAGACAATTCACCCCTCCACTTT.

The V gene is TRBV9, the J gene TRBJ2-2; TRBD2 is a possible D gene (5 bases). The germline CDR1 and CDR2 sequences are SGDLS and YYNGEE. This CDR3 contains 15 residues. V lost 1 base and J 4 bases, leaving 11 bases between the germline ends. The CDR3 protein is CASSVTTAGTGELFF. CDR3 DNA sequence: TGTGCCAGCAGCGTAACTACCGCGGGCACCGGGGAGCTGTTTTTT. The whole variable domain, remainder taken from reference TRBV9 and TRBJ2-2, is DSGVTQTPKHLITATGQRVTLRCSPRSGDLSVYWYQQSLDQGLQFLIQYYNGEERAKGNILERFSAQQFPDLHSELNLSSLELGDSALYFCASSVTTAGTGELFFGEGSRLTVL.

This rearrangement joins TRBV4-1 to TRBJ2-3; D is perhaps TRBD1 (7 bases). Germline loops: CDR1 MGHRA, CDR2 YSYEKL. The ends were cut back, 2 bases at V and 4 bases at J, with 10 bases in the middle. The CDR3 sequence is 14 residues long. The CDR3 DNA sequence: TGCGCCAGCAGCCAACAGGGGGGCCCAGATACGCAGTATTTT. Translation: CASSQQGGPDTQYF.

CDR3 bases: TGTGCCAGCAGCACCCGACGGGACAGGGGAGTAGAAGGCTACACCTTC. This codes for CASSTRRDRGVEGYTF. The chain recombines TRBV9 with TRBJ1-2, with 10 bases identical to TRBD1. The V gene end was trimmed by 4 bases and the J gene end by 8 bases; junction bases not matched to a gene: 14. The CDR3 runs 16 residues. The V gene's germline CDR1 is SGDLS and CDR2 YYNGEE. The full variable domain, in which reference TRBV9 and TRBJ1-2 provide the parts outside the CDR3, is DSGVTQTPKHLITATGQRVTLRCSPRSGDLSVYWYQQSLDQGLQFLIQYYNGEERAKGNILERFSAQQFPDLHSELNLSSLELGDSALYFCASSTRRDRGVEGYTFGSGTRLTVV.

The gene calls are TRBV2 and TRBJ2-3; D call uncertain. Germline V gives CDR1 SNHLY, CDR2 FYNNEI. CDR3 length: 13 amino acids. Trimming left V 6 bases short and J 6 bases short, with 13 bases between. In DNA form, the CDR3 reads TGTGCCAGCAGCCCTCACCCCGGGGATACGCAGTATTTT. It encodes CASSPHPGDTQYF.

V is TRBV29-1 and J is TRBJ2-1; the D gene is possibly TRBD2 (5 bases). Germline-derived CDR1 and CDR2 are SQVTM and ANQGSEA. The CDR3 spans 15 residues. V lost 4 bases and J 4 bases, leaving 17 bases between the germline ends. CDR3 bases: TGCAGCGTTGTCCCAACGGGAACCGTTTACAATGAGCAGTTCTTC. Encoded protein: CSVVPTGTVYNEQFF.